This TCR beta chain appears in the sequencing data of a study of spatial heterogeneity in lung cancer. Study background: TCR and UMI combinations that were unique each appeared, on average, more than ten times in raw reads. Overall study findings and caveats: Ubiquitous expanded tumor TCRs showed up in blood more at resection than follow-up.

With regard to this clonotype: The target antigen is unknown.

Time point in this sample: sample taken at primary tumor resection. Unsorted whole RNA samples from tumor, nontumor lung or frozen PBMC were sequenced. TCRdb ran MiXCR on the 5' RACE reads and lists one entry per CDR3 protein. The sample lists just under 95,000 distinct CDR3 sequences, 9.5% to 15% occurring once. The germline V gene encodes CDR1 MNHEY and CDR2 SVGAGI. The CDR3 totals 16 residues. Trimming took 5 bases from V and 3 from J; bases not matched to a gene: 12. The chain employs TRBV6-5 and TRBJ1-1; 7 bases map to TRBD1. Source: PBMCs, taken at surgery. This TCR was recovered from a male donor with early-stage non-small cell lung cancer. The CDR3 DNA is TGTGCCAGCAGTCTTCAGACAGGGAAAGAGGACACTGAAGCTTTCTTT. Translated, it gives CASSLQTGKEDTEAFF.